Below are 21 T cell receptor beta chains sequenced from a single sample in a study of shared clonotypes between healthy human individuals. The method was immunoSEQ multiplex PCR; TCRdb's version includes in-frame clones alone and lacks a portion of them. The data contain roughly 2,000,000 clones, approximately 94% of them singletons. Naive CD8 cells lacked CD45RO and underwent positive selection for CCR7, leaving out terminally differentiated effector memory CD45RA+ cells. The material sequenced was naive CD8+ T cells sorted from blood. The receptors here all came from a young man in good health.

The DNA for the CDR3 is TGTGCCAGCAGCCAGGACAGGGGGATGCTGTATGGCTACACCTTC. This gives the protein CASSQDRGMLYGYTF. The V gene is TRBV5-4, the J gene TRBJ1-2; 10 nucleotides match TRBD1. Germline V gene sequence: CDR1 SGHNT, CDR2 YYREEE (reference sequence). The CDR3 has 15 residues. V lost 4 bases to trimming and J lost 5 bases; unmatched junction nucleotides: 8.

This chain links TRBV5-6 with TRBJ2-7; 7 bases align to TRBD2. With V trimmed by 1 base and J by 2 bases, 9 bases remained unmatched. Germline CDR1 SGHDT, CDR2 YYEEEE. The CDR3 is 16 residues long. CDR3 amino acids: CASSLSGAGPTYEQYF. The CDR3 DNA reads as TGTGCCAGCAGCTTGAGTGGAGCGGGACCCACCTACGAGCAGTACTTC.

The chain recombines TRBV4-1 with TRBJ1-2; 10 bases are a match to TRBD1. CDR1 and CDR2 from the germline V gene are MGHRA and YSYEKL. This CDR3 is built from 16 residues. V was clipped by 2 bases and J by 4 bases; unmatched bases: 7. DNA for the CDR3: TGCGCCAGCAGCCAAAGACAGGGGGCTGAAGCCTATGGCTACACCTTC. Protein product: CASSQRQGAEAYGYTF.

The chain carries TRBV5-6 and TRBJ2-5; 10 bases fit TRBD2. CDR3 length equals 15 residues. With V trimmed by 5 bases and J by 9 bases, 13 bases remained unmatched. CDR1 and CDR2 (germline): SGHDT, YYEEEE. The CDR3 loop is CASSTSGDPRGAQYF. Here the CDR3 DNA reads TGTGCCAGCAGTACTAGCGGGGACCCCAGGGGGGCCCAGTACTTC.

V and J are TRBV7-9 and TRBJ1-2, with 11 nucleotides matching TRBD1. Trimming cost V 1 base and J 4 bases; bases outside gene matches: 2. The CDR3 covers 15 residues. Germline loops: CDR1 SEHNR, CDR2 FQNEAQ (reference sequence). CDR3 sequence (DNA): TGTGCCAGCAGCTTAGAGGGGACAGGGGGCTATGGCTACACCTTC. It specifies CASSLEGTGGYGYTF. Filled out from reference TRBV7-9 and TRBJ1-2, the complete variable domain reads DTGVSQNPRHKITKRGQNVTFRCDPISEHNRLYWYRQTLGQGPEFLTYFQNEAQLEKSRLLSDRFSAERPKGSFSTLEIQRTEQGDSAMYLCASSLEGTGGYGYTFGSGTRLTVV.

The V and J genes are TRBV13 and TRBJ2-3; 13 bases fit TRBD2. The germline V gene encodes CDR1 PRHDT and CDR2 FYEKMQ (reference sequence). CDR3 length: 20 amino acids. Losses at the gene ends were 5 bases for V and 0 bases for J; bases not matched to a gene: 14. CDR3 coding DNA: TGTGCCAGCAGCCAGACGCCGGGACTAGCGGGACAGGGGAGCACAGATACGCAGTATTTT. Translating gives CASSQTPGLAGQGSTDTQYF.

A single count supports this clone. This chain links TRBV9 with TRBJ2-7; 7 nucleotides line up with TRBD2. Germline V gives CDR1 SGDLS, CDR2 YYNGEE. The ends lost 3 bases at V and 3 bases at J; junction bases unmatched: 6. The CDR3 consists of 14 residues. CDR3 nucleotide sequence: TGTGCCAGCAGCGCGAGCGGGGACCACTACGAGCAGTACTTC. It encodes CASSASGDHYEQYF.

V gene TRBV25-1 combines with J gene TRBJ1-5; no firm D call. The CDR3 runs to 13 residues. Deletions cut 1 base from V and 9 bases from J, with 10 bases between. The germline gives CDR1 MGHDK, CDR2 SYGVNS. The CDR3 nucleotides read TGTGCCAGCAGTGAATTAGGCGTGCGGCCCCAGCATTTT. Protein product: CASSELGVRPQHF.

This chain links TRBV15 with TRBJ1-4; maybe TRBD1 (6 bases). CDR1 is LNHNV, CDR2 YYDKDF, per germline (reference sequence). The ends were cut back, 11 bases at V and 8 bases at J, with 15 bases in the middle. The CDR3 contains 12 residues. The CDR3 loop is CAASGVEEKLFF. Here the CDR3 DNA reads TGTGCCGCCTCAGGGGTGGAAGAAAAACTGTTTTTT.

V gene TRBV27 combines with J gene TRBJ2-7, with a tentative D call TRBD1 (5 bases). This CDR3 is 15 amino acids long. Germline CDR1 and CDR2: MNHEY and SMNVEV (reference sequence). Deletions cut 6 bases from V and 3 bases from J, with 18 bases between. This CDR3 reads CASSPMNQGDYEQYF. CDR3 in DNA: TGTGCCAGCAGCCCGATGAATCAGGGTGACTACGAGCAGTACTTC.

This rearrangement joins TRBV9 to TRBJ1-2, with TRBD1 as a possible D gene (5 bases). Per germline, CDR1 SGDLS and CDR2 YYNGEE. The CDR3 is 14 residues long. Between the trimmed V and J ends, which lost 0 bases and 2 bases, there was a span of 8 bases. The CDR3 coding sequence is TGTGCCAGCAGCGTAGGCGCAGGGAACTATGGCTACACCTTC. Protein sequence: CASSVGAGNYGYTF.

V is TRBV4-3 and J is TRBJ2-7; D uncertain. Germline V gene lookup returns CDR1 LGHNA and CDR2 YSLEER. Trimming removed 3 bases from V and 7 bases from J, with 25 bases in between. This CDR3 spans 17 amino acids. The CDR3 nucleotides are TGCGCCAGCAGCCAGATGGGGTATCGGACGGTAATAGAAGAGCAGTACTTC. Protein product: CASSQMGYRTVIEEQYF.

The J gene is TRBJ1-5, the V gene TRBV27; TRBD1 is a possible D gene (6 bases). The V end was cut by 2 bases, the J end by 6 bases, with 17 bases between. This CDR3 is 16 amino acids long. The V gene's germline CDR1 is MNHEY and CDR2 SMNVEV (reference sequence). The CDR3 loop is CASSLATGNLAQPQHF. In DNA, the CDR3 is TGTGCCAGCAGTTTAGCTACAGGGAACCTGGCTCAGCCCCAGCATTTT.

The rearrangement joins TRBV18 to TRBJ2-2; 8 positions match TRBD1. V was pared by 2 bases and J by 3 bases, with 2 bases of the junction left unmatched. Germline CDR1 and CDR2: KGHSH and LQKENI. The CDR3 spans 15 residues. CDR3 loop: CASSPMDRDTGELFF. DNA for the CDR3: TGTGCCAGCTCACCAATGGACAGGGACACCGGGGAGCTGTTTTTT.

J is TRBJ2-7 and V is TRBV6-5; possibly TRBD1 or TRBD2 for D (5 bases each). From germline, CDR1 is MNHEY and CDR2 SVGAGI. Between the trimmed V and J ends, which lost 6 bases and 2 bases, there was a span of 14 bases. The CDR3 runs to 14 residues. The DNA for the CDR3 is TGTGCCAGCAGGCCGGTCGGGGCAGCCTACGAGCAGTACTTC. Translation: CASRPVGAAYEQYF.

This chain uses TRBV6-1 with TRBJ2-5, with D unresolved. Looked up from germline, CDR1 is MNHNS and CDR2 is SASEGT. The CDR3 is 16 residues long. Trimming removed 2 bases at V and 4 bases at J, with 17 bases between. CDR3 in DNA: TGTGCCAGCAGTGAAATGGCCAGTTCCCCGGTAGAGACCCAGTACTTC. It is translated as CASSEMASSPVETQYF.

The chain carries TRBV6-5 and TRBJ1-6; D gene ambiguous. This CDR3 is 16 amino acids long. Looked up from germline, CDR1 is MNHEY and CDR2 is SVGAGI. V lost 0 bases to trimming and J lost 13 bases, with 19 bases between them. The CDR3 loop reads CASSYSPLPGELPLHF. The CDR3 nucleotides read TGTGCCAGCAGTTACTCCCCCTTACCTGGGGAGCTCCCCCTCCACTTT.

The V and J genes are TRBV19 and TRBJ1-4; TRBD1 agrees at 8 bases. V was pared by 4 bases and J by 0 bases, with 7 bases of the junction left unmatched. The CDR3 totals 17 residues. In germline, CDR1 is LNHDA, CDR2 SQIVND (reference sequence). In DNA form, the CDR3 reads TGTGCCAGTAGTAGGGGACAGGCGAAGGCAACTAATGAAAAACTGTTTTTT. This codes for CASSRGQAKATNEKLFF.

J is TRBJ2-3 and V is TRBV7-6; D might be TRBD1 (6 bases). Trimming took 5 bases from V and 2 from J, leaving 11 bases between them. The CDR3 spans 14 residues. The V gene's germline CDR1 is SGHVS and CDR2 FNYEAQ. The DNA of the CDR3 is TGTGCCAGCAGCCCCAGGGGCAACACAGATACGCAGTATTTT. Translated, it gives CASSPRGNTDTQYF.

CDR3 sequence reads: CASSPDGDYTGELFF. The DNA of the CDR3 is TGCGCCAGCAGCCCGGACGGTGATTACACCGGGGAGCTGTTTTTT. The genes are TRBV5-1 and TRBJ2-2; D uncertain. Trimming removed 4 bases at V and 3 bases at J, with 13 bases between. CDR3 length equals 15 residues. Germline values: CDR1 SGHRS, CDR2 YFSETQ. The complete variable domain, with remaining parts taken from reference TRBV5-1 and TRBJ2-2, reads KAGVTQTPRYLIKTRGQQVTLSCSPISGHRSVSWYQQTPGQGLQFLFEYFSETQRNKGNFPGRFSGRQFSNSRSEMNVSTLELGDSALYLCASSPDGDYTGELFFGEGSRLTVL.

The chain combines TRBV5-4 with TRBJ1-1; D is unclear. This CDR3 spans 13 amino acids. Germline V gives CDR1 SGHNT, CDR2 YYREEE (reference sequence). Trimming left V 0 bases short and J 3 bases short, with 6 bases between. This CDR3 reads CASSLDTYTEAFF. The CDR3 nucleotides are TGTGCCAGCAGCTTGGACACTTACACTGAAGCTTTCTTT.